This is a list of T cell receptor beta chains from one sample in a study of human T cells and chemical hapten exposure. TCRdb reprocessed the RACE reads via MiXCR and lists one record per CDR3 protein. The profile shows 380,000 or so distinct CDR3 sequences, 4.5% to 5.5% of them singletons. The sample in question was whole blood, obtained in connection with sensitization to the hapten diphenylcyclopropenone (DPC). The receptor set was obtained from a woman between 18 and 29 years old with alopecia areata. Some clones in this sample may be carry-over from other donors' samples. CDR3s include the opening cysteine and the closing phenylalanine or tryptophan. A D gene is named only where the DNA matches it firmly. The size field is filled for only some rows; it gives once, few, many or a size class.

TGCAGTGCTAGTACAGACTACGAGCAGTACTTC	CSASTDYEQYF	TRBV20-1	TRBJ2-7	.	few
TGTGCCAGCAGCGAGACTAGCGGAGCCACAGATACGCAGTATTTT	CASSETSGATDTQYF	TRBV6-1	TRBJ2-3	TRBD2	many
TGTGCCAGCAGCCCCGGACAGGGGGAGGAGCAGTACTTC	CASSPGQGEEQYF	TRBV7-9	TRBJ2-7	TRBD1	many
TGTGCCAGCAGCGTACAGGCCCTGGGCAATGAGCAGTTCTTC	CASSVQALGNEQFF	TRBV12-3/TRBV12-4	TRBJ2-1	.	.
TGTGCCACCAGTGACCCTGACAGGGGGGACCGTTATGGCTACACCTTC	CATSDPDRGDRYGYTF	TRBV24-1	TRBJ1-2	TRBD1	.
TGTGCCAGCATTTCGACAGGGACAGATACGCAGTATTTT	CASISTGTDTQYF	TRBV2	TRBJ2-3	TRBD1	.
TGTGCCAGCAGCCAAGATTACTCCCTCAATGAGCAGTTCTTC	CASSQDYSLNEQFF	TRBV3-1	TRBJ2-1	.	once
TGCGCCAGCAGCCCTACCGGTGCGGGGGCTAAAGCTTTCTTT	CASSPTGAGAKAFF	TRBV5-1	TRBJ1-1	.	.
TGTGCCAGCATGGGAGGGCAGGGTGTTTATCAGCCCCAGCATTTT	CASMGGQGVYQPQHF	TRBV27	TRBJ1-5	.	.
TGCAGTGCTAGAGATACGGATACGAACACTGAAGCTTTCTTT	CSARDTDTNTEAFF	TRBV20-1	TRBJ1-1	.	few
TGTGCCAGCAGCTTTACCACGGGACAGGGCACAGATACGCAGTATTTT	CASSFTTGQGTDTQYF	TRBV3-1	TRBJ2-3	TRBD1	many
TGTGCCAGCAGTTTTCCCGAGCAGTACTTC	CASSFPEQYF	TRBV27	TRBJ2-7	.	few
TGTGCCAGCAGCCAAGGGTCGGCCAAAAACATTCAGTACTTC	CASSQGSAKNIQYF	TRBV14	TRBJ2-4	.	many
TGTGCCAGCAGCTTAGCGGACAGGACGGCTTTCTTT	CASSLADRTAFF	TRBV11-2	TRBJ1-1	TRBD1	many
TGTGCCAGCAGTGGGTGGGGAAGACAGGCTAACTATGGCTACACCTTC	CASSGWGRQANYGYTF	TRBV6-5	TRBJ1-2	.	.
TGTGCCAGCAGCCCCATCGGGGGGACCGGGGAGCTGTTTTTT	CASSPIGGTGELFF	TRBV6-2/TRBV6-3	TRBJ2-2	TRBD2	many
TGCAGTGCTAGACTATCTCCCTACAATGAGCAGTTCTTC	CSARLSPYNEQFF	TRBV20-1	TRBJ2-1	.	few
TGTGCCAGCAGCCGAATGATGGACAGTCAGCCCCAGCATTTT	CASSRMMDSQPQHF	TRBV2	TRBJ1-5	.	.
TGCAGCGTCGAAGGGCAGGGAGAAAGGGGAAACACCATATATTTT	CSVEGQGERGNTIYF	TRBV29-1	TRBJ1-3	.	few
TGTGCCAGCCATGACAGGGCCGTAAAAGGGCTCACCGGGGAGCTGTTTTTT	CASHDRAVKGLTGELFF	TRBV19	TRBJ2-2	TRBD1	.
TGTGCCAGCAGCTCTAGGGGCCTGCACCATTCACCCCTCCACTTT	CASSSRGLHHSPLHF	TRBV7-3	TRBJ1-6	.	.
TGTGCCAGCAGCAAACTGGGGGGGCATCAGCCCCAGCATTTT	CASSKLGGHQPQHF	TRBV21-1	TRBJ1-5	.	.
TGTGCCAGCAGGTTAAACTGGGCTTTGAGCACAGATACGCAGTATTTT	CASRLNWALSTDTQYF	TRBV6-5	TRBJ2-3	.	few
TGTGCCAGCAGCCAAGATGGGAGGGTATTCGAAAAACTGTTTTTT	CASSQDGRVFEKLFF	TRBV3-1	TRBJ1-4	.	.
TGTGCCAGCAGCTTAGACTCTTCGTTGGGCTACACCTTC	CASSLDSSLGYTF	TRBV7-3	TRBJ1-2	.	.
TGTGCCAGCAGTTACACCCAGGGTGGCTATGGCTACACCTTC	CASSYTQGGYGYTF	TRBV6-2/TRBV6-3	TRBJ1-2	.	.
TGTGCCATCAGTGGACGGACAGGGGATTCACCCCTCCACTTT	CAISGRTGDSPLHF	TRBV10-3	TRBJ1-6	TRBD1	few
TGTGCCAGCAGCTTATTCGGCTCCTATACGCAGTATTTT	CASSLFGSYTQYF	TRBV7-2	TRBJ2-3	.	few
TGTGCCATCAGTGTGGGACAGGGGTCTCAGCCCCAGCATTTT	CAISVGQGSQPQHF	TRBV10-3	TRBJ1-5	TRBD1	many
TGTGCCAGTAGTACCCCCGGGACAGGACTCTACGAGCAGTACTTC	CASSTPGTGLYEQYF	TRBV19	TRBJ2-7	TRBD1	once
TGCGCCAGCAGCCAAGGGAGTCGGCCAGGGTGGGAGGAGCAGTACTTC	CASSQGSRPGWEEQYF	TRBV4-3	TRBJ2-7	.	many